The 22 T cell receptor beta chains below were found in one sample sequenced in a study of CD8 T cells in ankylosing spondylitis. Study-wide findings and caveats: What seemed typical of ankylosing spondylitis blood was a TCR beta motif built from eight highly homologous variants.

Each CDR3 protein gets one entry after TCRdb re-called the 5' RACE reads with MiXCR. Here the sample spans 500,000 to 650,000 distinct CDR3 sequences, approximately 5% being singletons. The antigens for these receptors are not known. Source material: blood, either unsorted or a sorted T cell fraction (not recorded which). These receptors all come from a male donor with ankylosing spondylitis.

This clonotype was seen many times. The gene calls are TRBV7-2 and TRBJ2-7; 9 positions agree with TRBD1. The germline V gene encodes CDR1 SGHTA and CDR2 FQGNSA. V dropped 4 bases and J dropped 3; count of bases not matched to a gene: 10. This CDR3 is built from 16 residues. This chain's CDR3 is CASSSYRGPQIYEQYF. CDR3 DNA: TGTGCCAGCAGCTCCTACAGGGGGCCTCAAATCTACGAGCAGTACTTC. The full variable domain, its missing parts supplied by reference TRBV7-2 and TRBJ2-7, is GAGVSQSPSNKVTEKGKDVELRCDPISGHTALYWYRQSLGQGLEFLIYFQGNSAPDKSGLPSDRFSAERTGGSVSTLTIQRTQQEDSAVYLCASSSYRGPQIYEQYFGPGTRLTVT.

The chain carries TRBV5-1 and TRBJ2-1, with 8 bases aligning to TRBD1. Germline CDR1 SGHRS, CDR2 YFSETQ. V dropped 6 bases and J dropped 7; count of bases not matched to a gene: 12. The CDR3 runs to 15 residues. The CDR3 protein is CASTIIPGGENEQFF. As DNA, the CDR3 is TGCGCCAGCACAATCATTCCAGGGGGCGAGAATGAGCAGTTCTTC.

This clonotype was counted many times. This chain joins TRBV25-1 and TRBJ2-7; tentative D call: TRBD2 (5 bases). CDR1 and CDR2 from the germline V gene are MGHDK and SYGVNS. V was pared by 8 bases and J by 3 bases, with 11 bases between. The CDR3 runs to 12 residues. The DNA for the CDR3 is TGTGCCAGCTCATCCGGAGGCTACGAGCAGTACTTC. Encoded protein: CASSSGGYEQYF.

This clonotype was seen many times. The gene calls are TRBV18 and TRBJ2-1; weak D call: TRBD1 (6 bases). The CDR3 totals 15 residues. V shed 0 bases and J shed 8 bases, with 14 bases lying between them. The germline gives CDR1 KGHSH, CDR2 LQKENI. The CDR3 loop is CASSPPVTGWDEQFF. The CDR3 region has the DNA TGTGCCAGCTCACCACCGGTCACAGGGTGGGATGAGCAGTTCTTC.

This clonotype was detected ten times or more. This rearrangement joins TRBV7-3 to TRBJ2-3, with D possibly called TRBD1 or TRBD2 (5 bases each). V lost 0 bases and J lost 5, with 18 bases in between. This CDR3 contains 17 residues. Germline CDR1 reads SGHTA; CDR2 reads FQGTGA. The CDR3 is CASSLTDYKRGVDTQYF. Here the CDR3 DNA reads TGTGCCAGCAGCTTAACGGATTACAAAAGAGGGGTAGATACGCAGTATTTT.

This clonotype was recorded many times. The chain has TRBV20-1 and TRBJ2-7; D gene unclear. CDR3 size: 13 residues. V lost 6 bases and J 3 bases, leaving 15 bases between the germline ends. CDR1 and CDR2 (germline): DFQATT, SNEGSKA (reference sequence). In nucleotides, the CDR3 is TGCAGTGCCACGGTTAACAGAGACTACGAGCAGTACTTC. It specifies CSATVNRDYEQYF.

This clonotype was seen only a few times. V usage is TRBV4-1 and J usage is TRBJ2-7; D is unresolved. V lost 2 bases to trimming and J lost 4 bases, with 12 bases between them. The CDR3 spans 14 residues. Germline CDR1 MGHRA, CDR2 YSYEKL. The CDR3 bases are TGCGCCAGCAGCCAACCGTTCGAGACTTACGAGCAGTACTTC. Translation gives CASSQPFETYEQYF.

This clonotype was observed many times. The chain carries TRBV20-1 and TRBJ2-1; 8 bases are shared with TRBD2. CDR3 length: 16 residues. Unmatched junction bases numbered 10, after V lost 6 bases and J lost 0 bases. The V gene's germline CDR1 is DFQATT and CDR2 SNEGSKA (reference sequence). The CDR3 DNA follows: TGCAGTGCACAAATGATCAGCGGGAGCTCCTACAATGAGCAGTTCTTC. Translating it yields CSAQMISGSSYNEQFF.

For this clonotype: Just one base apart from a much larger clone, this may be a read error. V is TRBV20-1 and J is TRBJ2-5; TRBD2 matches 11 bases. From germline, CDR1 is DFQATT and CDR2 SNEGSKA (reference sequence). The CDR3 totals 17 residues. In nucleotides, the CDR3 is TGCAGTGCTAGAGATGAGGATGCTAGCGGGAGGCGAGAGGCCCAGTACTTC. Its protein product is CSARDEDASGRREAQYF.

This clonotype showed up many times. The CDR3 DNA reads as TGTGCCAGCAGCTACTTAGCCAAAAACATTCAGTACTTC. As protein: CASSYLAKNIQYF. The chain joins TRBV28 to TRBJ2-4; D is unclear. This CDR3 has 13 residues. Germline CDR1 is MDHEN and CDR2 is SYDVKM. Trimming took off 6 bases at V and 0 bases at J, with 6 bases between the two ends.

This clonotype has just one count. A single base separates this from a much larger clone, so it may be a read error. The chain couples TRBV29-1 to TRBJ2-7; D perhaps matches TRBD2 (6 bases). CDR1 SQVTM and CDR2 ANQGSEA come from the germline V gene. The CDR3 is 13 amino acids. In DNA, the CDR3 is TGCAGCGTTTCTGGCAGGACTACCTACGATCAGTACTTC. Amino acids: CSVSGRTTYDQYF.

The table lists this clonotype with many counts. The CDR3 loop reads CASSSRVGARTGELFF. In DNA form, the CDR3 reads TGCGCCAGCAGCTCTAGGGTGGGGGCGAGGACCGGGGAGCTGTTTTTT. This sequence joins TRBV4-1 and TRBJ2-2, with D possibly being TRBD1 (6 bases). The CDR3 is 16 amino acids. The V gene lost 5 bases and the J gene lost 5 bases, with 18 bases spanning the gap. Per germline, CDR1 MGHRA and CDR2 YSYEKL.

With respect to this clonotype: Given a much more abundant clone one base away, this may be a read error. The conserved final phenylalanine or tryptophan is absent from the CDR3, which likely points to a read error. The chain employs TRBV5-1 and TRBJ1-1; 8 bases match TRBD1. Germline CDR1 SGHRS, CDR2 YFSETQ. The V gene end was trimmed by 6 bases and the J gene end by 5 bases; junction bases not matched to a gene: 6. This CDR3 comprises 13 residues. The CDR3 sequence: CASKDRVGTEAFL. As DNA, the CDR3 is TGCGCCAGCAAGGACAGGGTTGGGACTGAAGCTTTCCTT.

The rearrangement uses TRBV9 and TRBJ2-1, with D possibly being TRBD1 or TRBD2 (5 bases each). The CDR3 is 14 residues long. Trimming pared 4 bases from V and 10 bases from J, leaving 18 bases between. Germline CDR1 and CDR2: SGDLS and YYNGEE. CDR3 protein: CASSPRDPSLEQFF. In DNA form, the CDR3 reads TGTGCCAGCAGCCCCCGGGACCCATCCCTCGAGCAGTTCTTC.

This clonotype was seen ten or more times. The CDR3 is CASSPDGQGYRTFYEQYF. The CDR3 DNA is TGTGCCAGCAGCCCCGACGGACAGGGGTACCGAACCTTCTACGAGCAGTACTTC. The chain joins TRBV7-8 to TRBJ2-7, with 9 bases lining up with TRBD1. Germline assignment: CDR1 SGHVS and CDR2 FQNEAQ. V lost 5 bases and J lost 3; bases outside the gene matches: 17. The CDR3 is made up of 18 amino acids. The full variable domain, in which reference TRBV7-8 and TRBJ2-7 provide the parts outside the CDR3, is GAGVSQSPRYKVAKRGQDVALRCDPISGHVSLFWYQQALGQGPEFLTYFQNEAQLDKSGLPSDRFFAERPEGSVSTLKIQRTQQEDSAVYLCASSPDGQGYRTFYEQYFGPGTRLTVT.

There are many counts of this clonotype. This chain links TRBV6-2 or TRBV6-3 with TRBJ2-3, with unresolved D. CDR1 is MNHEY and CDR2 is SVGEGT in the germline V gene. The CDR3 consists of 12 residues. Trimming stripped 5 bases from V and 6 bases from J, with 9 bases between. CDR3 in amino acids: CASSRASDTQYF. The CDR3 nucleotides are TGTGCCAGCAGTCGGGCATCCGATACGCAGTATTTT.

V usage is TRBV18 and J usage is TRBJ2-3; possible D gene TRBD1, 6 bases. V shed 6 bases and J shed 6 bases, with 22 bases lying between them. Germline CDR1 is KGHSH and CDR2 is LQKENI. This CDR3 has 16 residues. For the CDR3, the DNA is TGTGCCAGCTCCGTCCAGAGGGGGACCCTGGGGGATACGCAGTATTTT. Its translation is CASSVQRGTLGDTQYF.

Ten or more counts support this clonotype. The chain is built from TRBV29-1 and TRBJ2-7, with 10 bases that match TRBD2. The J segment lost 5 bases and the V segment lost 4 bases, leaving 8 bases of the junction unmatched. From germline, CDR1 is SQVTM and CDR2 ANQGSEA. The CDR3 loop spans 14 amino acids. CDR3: CSVVERGGLNEQYF. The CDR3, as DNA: TGCAGCGTTGTGGAGCGGGGGGGCTTAAACGAGCAGTACTTC.

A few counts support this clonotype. CDR3 sequence reads: CASSQTPTDQYTGELFF. DNA of the CDR3: TGCGCCAGCAGCCAAACCCCGACCGATCAGTACACCGGGGAGCTGTTTTTT. The rearrangement joins TRBV4-3 to TRBJ2-2; D uncertain. Germline CDR1 LGHNA, CDR2 YSLEER. There are 17 residues in the CDR3. Trimming removed 2 bases from V and 3 bases from J, with 16 bases in between.

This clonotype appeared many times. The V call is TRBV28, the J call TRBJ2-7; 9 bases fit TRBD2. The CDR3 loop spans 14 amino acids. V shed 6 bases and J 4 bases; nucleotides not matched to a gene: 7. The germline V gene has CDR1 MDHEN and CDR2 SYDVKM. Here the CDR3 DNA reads TGTGCCAGCAGACATAGCGGGGGACCTTACGAGCAGTACTTC. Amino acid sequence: CASRHSGGPYEQYF.

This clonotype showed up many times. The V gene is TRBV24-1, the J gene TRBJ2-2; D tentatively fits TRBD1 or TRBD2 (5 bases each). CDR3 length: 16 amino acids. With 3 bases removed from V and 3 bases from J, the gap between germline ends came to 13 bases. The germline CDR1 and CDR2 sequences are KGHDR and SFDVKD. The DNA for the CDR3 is TGTGCCACCAGTGATCGCCGGGGCCCCGACACCGGGGAGCTGTTTTTT. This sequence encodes CATSDRRGPDTGELFF.

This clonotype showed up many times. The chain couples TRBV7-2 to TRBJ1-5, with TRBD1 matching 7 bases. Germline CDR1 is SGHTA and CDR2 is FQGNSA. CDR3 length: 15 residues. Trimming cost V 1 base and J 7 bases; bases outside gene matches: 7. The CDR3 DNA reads TGTGCCAGCAGCTTAGTGGGACAGCTAGGACAGCCCCAGCATTTT. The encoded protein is CASSLVGQLGQPQHF.